Shown below are 8 T cell receptor beta chains from a single sample sequenced in a study of early T cells in non-severe SARS-CoV-2 infection. MiXCR, applied by TCRdb to the 5' RACE reads, yields one record per CDR3 protein. The sample has nearly 60,000 distinct CDR3 sequences, about 13% seen once; the top ten hold approximately 10%. Sequencing input: whole blood. These receptors all stem from an adult who was a healthcare worker with PCR-confirmed SARS-CoV-2 infection or an uninfected control (not recorded which).

The V and J genes are TRBV4-1 and TRBJ1-2, with no clear D. The CDR3 runs to 15 residues. The V end lost 5 bases, the J end lost 5 bases, and 18 bases lay between the germline ends. Germline V gene sequence: CDR1 MGHRA, CDR2 YSYEKL. The CDR3 nucleotides read TGCGCCAGCAGCGACTATCTAAAGCGTTGGTATGGCTACACCTTC. Amino acid sequence: CASSDYLKRWYGYTF.

By share of the sample, this clonotype is medium-sized. The genes are TRBV19 and TRBJ1-4; the D is unclear. The V end lost 3 bases, the J end lost 6 bases, and 11 bases lay between the germline ends. The CDR3 is made up of 14 amino acids. CDR1 LNHDA and CDR2 SQIVND come from the germline V gene (reference sequence). In DNA, the CDR3 is TGTGCCAGTAGTATCAGATCCGGGGATGAAAAACTGTTTTTT. As protein: CASSIRSGDEKLFF.

This clonotype was counted between two and nine times. This rearrangement joins TRBV12-3 or TRBV12-4 to TRBJ2-3, with D unclear. The CDR3 length is 10 residues. Trimming pared 11 bases from V and 2 bases from J, leaving 5 bases between. The CDR3 reads CACITDTQYF. The CDR3 nucleotides read TGTGCCTGCATCACAGATACGCAGTATTTT.

The chain is built from TRBV9 and TRBJ2-5; 16 bases agree with TRBD2. Looked up from germline, CDR1 is SGDLS and CDR2 is YYNGEE. CDR3 length: 16 residues. V was clipped by 4 bases and J by 5 bases; unmatched bases: 5. The CDR3 loop is CASSLGLAGGGETQYF. DNA for the CDR3: TGTGCCAGCAGCTTGGGACTAGCGGGAGGGGGTGAGACCCAGTACTTC.

The chain has TRBV27 and TRBJ1-1; 10 nucleotides align to TRBD1. Germline V gene data show CDR1 as MNHEY and CDR2 as SMNVEV (reference sequence). The CDR3 sequence is 14 residues long. The junction had 7 bases not matched to a gene; V was cut back by 9 bases and J by 3 bases. CDR3 in amino acids: CASLGQGWDTEAFF. DNA for the CDR3: TGTGCCAGTCTGGGACAGGGGTGGGACACTGAAGCTTTCTTT.

This clonotype has more than one count but fewer than ten. This chain joins TRBV12-3 or TRBV12-4 and TRBJ2-2; weak D call: TRBD1 (6 bases). V gave up 4 bases and J gave up 5 bases, with 14 bases separating them. The CDR3 sequence is 15 residues long. This CDR3 is CASSSLAGETGELFF. CDR3 nucleotides: TGTGCCAGCAGTTCCTTAGCAGGGGAGACCGGGGAGCTGTTTTTT.

The rearrangement joins TRBV7-8 to TRBJ2-1; D is ambiguous. The ends were cut back, 1 base at V and 7 bases at J, with 8 bases in the middle. The CDR3 covers 13 residues. Germline values: CDR1 SGHVS, CDR2 FQNEAQ. The CDR3 region has the DNA TGTGCCAGCAGCTTAGGGTTTTGGAATGAGCAGTTCTTC. Residues: CASSLGFWNEQFF. The complete variable domain, with remaining parts taken from reference TRBV7-8 and TRBJ2-1, reads GAGVSQSPRYKVAKRGQDVALRCDPISGHVSLFWYQQALGQGPEFLTYFQNEAQLDKSGLPSDRFFAERPEGSVSTLKIQRTQQEDSAVYLCASSLGFWNEQFFGPGTRLTVL.

This clonotype came up many times. The V and J genes are TRBV28 and TRBJ2-7; 10 nucleotides agree with TRBD1. V lost 6 bases to trimming and J lost 0 bases; unmatched junction nucleotides: 5. The CDR3 spans 15 residues. Germline-derived CDR1 and CDR2 are MDHEN and SYDVKM. The CDR3 sequence: CASRLGQGGSYEQYF. The CDR3 bases are TGTGCCAGCAGGCTCGGACAGGGGGGCTCCTACGAGCAGTACTTC.